This TCR beta chain was retrieved from a study of T cell repertoires in cytomegalovirus infection. Study-level information: Based on public TCR beta signatures, there were indications of CMV infection and of a matching HLA type.

MiXCR, applied by TCRdb to the reads, yields one record per CDR3 protein. This sample yields approximately 500,000 distinct CDR3 sequences, of which approximately 25% are seen a single time; roughly 13% belongs to the top ten. Unmatched junction bases numbered 9, after V lost 4 bases and J lost 6 bases. There are 14 residues in the CDR3. The germline gives CDR1 SGHTA, CDR2 FQGNSA. The sample consisted of PBMCs. The chain recombines TRBV7-2 with TRBJ2-7, with 7 nucleotides matching TRBD1. The receptor was derived from a human donor in good health (CMV status not recorded). Some clones in this sample may be carry-over from other donors' samples. The CDR3 coding sequence is TGTGCCAGCAGCTCCTGGACAGGTGCCACCGAGCAGTACTTC. Translated, it gives CASSSWTGATEQYF.